The entry below describes one T cell receptor beta chain. Unmatched junction bases numbered 4, after V lost 5 bases and J lost 2 bases. The CDR3 has 15 residues. CDR1 is MNHEY and CDR2 is SVGAGI in the germline V gene. Only in-frame clones appear in the TCRdb table, and some are missing; sequencing was by immunoSEQ multiplex PCR. The sample includes 200,000 to 250,000 clones, roughly 89% of them seen just once. This sample stems from a study of blood T cell repertoires in COVID-19. The study counted Cohort 3 donors as recovered given two negative PCRs, clearance, or symptom resolution. Sequencing was carried out using PBMCs or T cells enriched from blood (not recorded which). The chain employs TRBV6-5 and TRBJ2-3; 10 bases align to TRBD2. The sequence derives from a woman in her thirties or forties who had recovered from COVID-19. In nucleotides, the CDR3 is TGTGCCAGCAGTCTCACTAGCGGGAACACAGATACGCAGTATTTT. This gives the protein CASSLTSGNTDTQYF.